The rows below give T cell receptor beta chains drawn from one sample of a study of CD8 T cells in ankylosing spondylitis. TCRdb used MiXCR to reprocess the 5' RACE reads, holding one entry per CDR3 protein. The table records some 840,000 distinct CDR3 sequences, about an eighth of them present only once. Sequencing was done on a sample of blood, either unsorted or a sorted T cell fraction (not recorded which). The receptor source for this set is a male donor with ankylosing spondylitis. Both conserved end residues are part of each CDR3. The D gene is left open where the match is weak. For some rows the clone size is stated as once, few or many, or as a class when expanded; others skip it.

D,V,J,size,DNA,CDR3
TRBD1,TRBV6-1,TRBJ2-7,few,TGTGCCAGCAGGCGTTCCGGGACAGGGGGGTCCTACGAGCAGTACTTC,CASRRSGTGGSYEQYF
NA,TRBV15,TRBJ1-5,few,TGTGCCACCAGCAGAGATTTCAATCAGCCCCAGCATTTT,CATSRDFNQPQHF
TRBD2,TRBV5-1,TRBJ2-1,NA,TGCGCCAGCAGCTTGGTCGGGGGGGTCAATGAGCAGTTCTTC,CASSLVGGVNEQFF
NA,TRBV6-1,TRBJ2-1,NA,TGTGCCAGCAGTGAATCGGCGGGACGAAGCTCCTACAATGAGCAGTTCTTC,CASSESAGRSSYNEQFF
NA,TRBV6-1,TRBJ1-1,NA,TGTGCCAGTAAGGGAGACACTGAAGCTTTCTTT,CASKGDTEAFF
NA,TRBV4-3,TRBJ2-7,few,TGCGCCAGCAGCCAACGACTACTCAGTCCTTACGAGCAGTACTTC,CASSQRLLSPYEQYF
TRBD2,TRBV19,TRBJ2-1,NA,TGTGCCAGTAGTTCACTAGCGGGAGTGAGTGAGCAGTTCTTC,CASSSLAGVSEQFF
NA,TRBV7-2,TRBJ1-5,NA,TGTGCCAGCAGTCCAAAAATAAATCAGCCCCAGCATTTT,CASSPKINQPQHF
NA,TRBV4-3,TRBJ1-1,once,TGCGCCAGCAGCCAGTTACAGGGTCAGAACACTGAAGCTTTCTTT,CASSQLQGQNTEAFF
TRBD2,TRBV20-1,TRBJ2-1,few,TGCAGTGCTAGAGATTGGCGAGCGGGAGTCGGTGAGCAGTTCTTC,CSARDWRAGVGEQFF
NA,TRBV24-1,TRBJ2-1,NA,TGTGCCACCAGCCCGGGACTGACCTACAATGAGCAGTTCTTC,CATSPGLTYNEQFF
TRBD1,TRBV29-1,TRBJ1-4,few,TGCAGCGCCGGACAGGGGAGGGGTGATGAAAAACTGTTTTTT,CSAGQGRGDEKLFF
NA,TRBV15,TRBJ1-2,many,TGTGCCACCAGCAGGACTCAGGGTTCCTATGGCTACACCTTC,CATSRTQGSYGYTF
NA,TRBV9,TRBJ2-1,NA,TGTGCCAGCAGCGTAGTACCAGCCATAAGGAATGAGCAGTTCTTC,CASSVVPAIRNEQFF
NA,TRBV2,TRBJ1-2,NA,TGTGCCAGCAGTGATCAACAGAACTATGGCTACACCTTC,CASSDQQNYGYTF
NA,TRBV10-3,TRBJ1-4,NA,TGTGCCATCAGTGAGTCAGGATATGTGGATAATGAAAAACTGTTTTTT,CAISESGYVDNEKLFF
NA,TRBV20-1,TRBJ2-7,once,TGCAGTGCTTCCCCGGTCCCGGGCGACGAGCAGTACTTC,CSASPVPGDEQYF
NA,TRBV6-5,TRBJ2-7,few,TGTGCCAGCAGTTACTCGGGGGCCGGGACCTACGAGCAGTACTTC,CASSYSGAGTYEQYF
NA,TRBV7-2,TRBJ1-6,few,TGTGCCAGCAGCTTAGGAGTCAGGGAGGGTTCACCCCTCCACTTT,CASSLGVREGSPLHF
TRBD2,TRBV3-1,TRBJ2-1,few,TGTGCCAGCAGGAGCGGGGGGCTAGAAGAGCAGTTCTTC,CASRSGGLEEQFF
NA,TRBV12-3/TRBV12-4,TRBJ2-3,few,TGTGCCAGCAGTTTGGACAGCTTCATGAGGACAGATACGCAGTATTTT,CASSLDSFMRTDTQYF
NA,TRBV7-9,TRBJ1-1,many,TGTGCCAGCAGCTTTCTGGGGGCGCCTGAAGCTTTCTTT,CASSFLGAPEAFF
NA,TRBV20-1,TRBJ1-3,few,TGCAGTGCTACCGACGGGGTCTCTGGAAACACCATATATTTT,CSATDGVSGNTIYF
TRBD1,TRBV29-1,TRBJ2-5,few,TGCAGCGCCGGACAGGGGGCGGCGAGGAGCGAGACCCAGTACTTC,CSAGQGAARSETQYF
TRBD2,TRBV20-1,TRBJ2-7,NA,TGCAGTGCTAGAGCCGCCGGGAGGTTTGGCCACGAGCAGTACTTC,CSARAAGRFGHEQYF
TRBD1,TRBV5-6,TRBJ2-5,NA,TGTGCCAGCAGCTTCGGACAGGGCCTGGAGACCCAGTACTTC,CASSFGQGLETQYF
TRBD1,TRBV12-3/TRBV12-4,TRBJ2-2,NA,TGTGCCAGCAGTTTTCTACAGGGGACCGGGGAGCTGTTTTTT,CASSFLQGTGELFF
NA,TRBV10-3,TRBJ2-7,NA,TGTGCCATCAGTGGTACCCAGGGTGCCGAGCAGTACTTC,CAISGTQGAEQYF